A selection of T cell receptor beta chains follows, all from one sample in a study of cytomegalovirus exposure and HLA in healthy donors. Clones were sequenced by immunoSEQ multiplex PCR, and TCRdb holds only the in-frame ones, with some missing. The sample yields some 220,000 clones, around 89% seen once. The sample taken for sequencing was PBMCs. The receptors come from a young woman in good health and CMV-seronegative. Both conserved end residues are part of each CDR3. Each record gives: D gene, V gene, J gene, clone size, CDR3 protein, CDR3 DNA. D genes are given only for firm matches. Rows may omit the clone size; those that give it use once, few, many or a size class.

TRBD1,TRBV18,TRBJ1-4,.,CASSLQGRNEKLFF,TGTGCCAGCTCCCTACAGGGGAGGAACGAAAAACTGTTTTTT
.,TRBV6-6,TRBJ2-2,.,CASSYTGTGELFF,TGTGCCAGCAGTTACACAGGAACCGGGGAGCTGTTTTTT
TRBD2,TRBV6-5,TRBJ2-1,once,CASSRRLAGVNEQFF,TGTGCCAGCAGCCGTAGACTAGCGGGGGTTAATGAGCAGTTCTTC
TRBD2,TRBV7-9,TRBJ2-1,.,CASRRAAGASNEQFF,TGTGCCAGCAGACGAGCTGCGGGAGCCTCCAATGAGCAGTTCTTC
.,TRBV5-5,TRBJ2-7,.,CASSLAGDGRAYEQYF,TGTGCCAGCAGCTTGGCTGGTGACGGGAGAGCCTACGAGCAGTACTTC
.,TRBV6-5,TRBJ2-6,.,CASSFHRAGANVLTF,TGTGCCAGCAGTTTCCACAGGGCCGGGGCCAACGTCCTGACTTTC
.,TRBV19,TRBJ2-6,.,CASSIGASGANVLTF,TGTGCCAGTAGTATAGGGGCTTCTGGGGCCAACGTCCTGACTTTC
TRBD2,TRBV4-3,TRBJ2-7,.,CASSQASVTGRALDEQYF,TGCGCCAGCAGCCAAGCCTCAGTTACCGGGAGGGCACTCGACGAGCAGTACTTC
TRBD1,TRBV28,TRBJ1-6,.,CASSADRASPLHF,TGTGCCAGCAGCGCCGACAGGGCTTCACCCCTCCACTTT
.,TRBV7-9,TRBJ1-2,.,CASSIDQGFKDGYTF,TGTGCCAGCAGCATAGACCAGGGTTTTAAGGATGGCTACACCTTC
.,TRBV27,TRBJ1-2,.,CASRVSGANYGYTF,TGTGCCAGCAGAGTCAGTGGTGCTAACTATGGCTACACCTTC
TRBD2,TRBV28,TRBJ2-7,.,CASTSGRYEQYF,TGTGCCAGCACTAGCGGGAGGTACGAGCAGTACTTC
TRBD1,TRBV2,TRBJ1-2,.,CASSRDRVVSGYTF,TGTGCCAGCAGTCGGGACAGGGTCGTTTCAGGCTACACCTTC
.,TRBV2,TRBJ2-7,.,CASSARTFTYEQYF,TGTGCCAGCAGTGCTAGGACATTTACCTACGAGCAGTACTTC
TRBD1,TRBV4-1,TRBJ2-1,.,CASSQPYRGKSYNEQFF,TGCGCCAGCAGCCAACCATACAGGGGGAAATCCTACAATGAGCAGTTCTTC
TRBD2,TRBV5-4,TRBJ2-1,.,CASSRPGDYKYNEQFF,TGTGCCAGCAGCCGACCCGGGGACTACAAGTACAATGAGCAGTTCTTC
.,TRBV5-4,TRBJ1-1,few,CASRPDRQNTEAFF,TGTGCCAGCAGGCCTGACAGGCAGAACACTGAAGCTTTCTTT
.,TRBV21-1,TRBJ2-2,.,CASSRGLGAGELFF,TGTGCCAGCAGCAGGGGACTAGGGGCCGGGGAGCTGTTTTTT
TRBD2,TRBV9,TRBJ2-1,.,CASSVRPLAGVWNEQFF,TGTGCCAGCAGCGTACGTCCACTAGCGGGAGTTTGGAATGAGCAGTTCTTC
TRBD1,TRBV7-2,TRBJ2-7,.,CASSLVGQGFEQYF,TGTGCCAGCAGCTTAGTGGGACAGGGGTTCGAGCAGTACTTC
.,TRBV21-1,TRBJ1-5,.,CASSPYLAAPLHSNQPQHF,TGTGCCAGCAGTCCATATTTGGCAGCGCCCCTTCATAGCAATCAGCCCCAGCATTTT
TRBD2,TRBV7-7,TRBJ2-1,.,CASSLGGRGPHNEQFF,TGTGCCAGCAGCTTGGGCGGGAGGGGCCCCCACAATGAGCAGTTCTTC
.,TRBV7-9,TRBJ2-1,.,CASAQGNEQFF,TGTGCCAGCGCGCAGGGGAATGAGCAGTTCTTC
.,TRBV5-1,TRBJ1-1,.,CASSLAGRNTEAFF,TGCGCCAGCAGCTTGGCAGGGCGGAACACTGAAGCTTTCTTT
.,TRBV18,TRBJ1-2,.,CASSPGQGGYTF,TGTGCCAGCTCACCAGGCCAGGGGGGCTACACCTTC
.,TRBV27,TRBJ1-5,.,CASSFTAGDQPQHF,TGTGCCAGCAGTTTCACAGCCGGGGATCAGCCCCAGCATTTT
TRBD2,TRBV5-6,TRBJ2-7,.,CASSLGLAGSSYEQYF,TGTGCCAGCAGCTTGGGACTAGCGGGGAGCTCCTACGAGCAGTACTTC
.,TRBV4-1,TRBJ1-2,.,CASSPEKGVGYTF,TGCGCCAGCAGCCCCGAGAAGGGGGTCGGCTACACCTTC
.,TRBV5-1,TRBJ2-7,.,CASSVARNSYEQYF,TGCGCCAGCAGCGTCGCCAGGAACTCCTACGAGCAGTACTTC
.,TRBV30,TRBJ1-5,.,CAWSAQVNQPQHF,TGTGCCTGGAGCGCACAAGTGAATCAGCCCCAGCATTTT